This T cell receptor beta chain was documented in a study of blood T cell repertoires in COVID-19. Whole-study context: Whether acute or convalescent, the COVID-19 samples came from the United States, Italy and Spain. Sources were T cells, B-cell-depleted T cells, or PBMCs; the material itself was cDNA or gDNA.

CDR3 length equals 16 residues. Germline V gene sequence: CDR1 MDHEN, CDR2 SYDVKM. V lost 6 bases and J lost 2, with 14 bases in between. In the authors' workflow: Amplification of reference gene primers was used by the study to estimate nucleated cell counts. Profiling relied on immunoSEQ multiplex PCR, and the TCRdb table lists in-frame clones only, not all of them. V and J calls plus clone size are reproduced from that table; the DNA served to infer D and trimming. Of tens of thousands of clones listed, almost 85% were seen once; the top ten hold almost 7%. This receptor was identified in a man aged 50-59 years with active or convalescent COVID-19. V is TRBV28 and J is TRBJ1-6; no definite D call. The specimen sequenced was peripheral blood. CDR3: CASSLGVSPYNSPLHF. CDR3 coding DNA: TGTGCCAGCAGCCTGGGAGTATCCCCCTATAATTCACCCCTCCACTTT.